A selection of T cell receptor beta chains follows, all from one sample in a study of T cells in Graves' hyperthyroidism and ophthalmopathy. TCRdb ran MiXCR on the multiplex PCR reads and lists one entry per CDR3 protein. The sample lists 480,000 or so distinct CDR3 sequences, 46% seen once, with around two fifths in the top ten. Source material: peripheral blood or thyroid tissue (not recorded which). The receptors were sampled from an adult woman with Graves' disease, either hyperthyroidism or ophthalmopathy (not recorded which). Both conserved end residues are part of each CDR3. The D gene is left open where the match is weak. Size tells how often a clone was seen (once, few, many) or the class of an expanded clone, and some rows leave it out.

j_call: TRBJ1-1
v_call: TRBV6-5
clone_size: .
d_call: .
cdr3_aa: CASSYSGQRTFF
cdr3_nt: TGTGCCAGCAGTTACTCGGGCCAGAGGACTTTCTTT

j_call: TRBJ2-5
v_call: TRBV5-1
clone_size: .
d_call: .
cdr3_aa: CASSLDPWANQETQYF
cdr3_nt: TGCGCCAGCAGCTTGGACCCATGGGCAAACCAAGAGACCCAGTACTTC

j_call: TRBJ1-1
v_call: TRBV7-9
clone_size: .
d_call: .
cdr3_aa: CASSLLDGTEAFF
cdr3_nt: TGTGCCAGCAGCTTATTGGACGGTACTGAAGCTTTCTTT

j_call: TRBJ1-6
v_call: TRBV20-1
clone_size: .
d_call: TRBD1
cdr3_aa: CSASQGQEHSPLHF
cdr3_nt: TGCAGTGCTAGTCAGGGACAGGAGCATTCACCCCTCCACTTT

j_call: TRBJ2-5
v_call: TRBV19
clone_size: few
d_call: TRBD2
cdr3_aa: CASSSSGSGGETQYF
cdr3_nt: TGTGCCAGTAGTTCTAGCGGGAGTGGGGGAGAGACCCAGTACTTC

j_call: TRBJ1-2
v_call: TRBV29-1
clone_size: .
d_call: TRBD1
cdr3_aa: CSVEASGQSNYGYTF
cdr3_nt: TGCAGCGTTGAAGCGTCGGGACAGAGTAACTATGGCTACACCTTC

j_call: TRBJ2-7
v_call: TRBV20-1
clone_size: .
d_call: TRBD2
cdr3_aa: CSAISSGRHEQYF
cdr3_nt: TGCAGTGCTATTTCTAGCGGGAGACACGAGCAGTACTTC

j_call: TRBJ1-2
v_call: TRBV10-3
clone_size: .
d_call: .
cdr3_aa: CAISESQDRIGYTF
cdr3_nt: TGTGCCATCAGTGAAAGCCAAGACAGGATCGGCTACACCTTC

j_call: TRBJ2-7
v_call: TRBV10-3
clone_size: many
d_call: TRBD2
cdr3_aa: CAISGRSYEQYF
cdr3_nt: TGTGCCATTAGCGGGAGGTCCTACGAGCAGTACTTC

j_call: TRBJ1-1
v_call: TRBV7-3
clone_size: many
d_call: .
cdr3_aa: CASSRRRDTEAFF
cdr3_nt: TGTGCCAGCAGTCGGAGACGGGACACTGAAGCTTTCTTT

j_call: TRBJ1-6
v_call: TRBV30
clone_size: .
d_call: .
cdr3_aa: CAWSLTDSPLHF
cdr3_nt: TGTGCCTGGAGTCTAACAGATTCACCCCTCCACTTT

j_call: TRBJ2-2
v_call: TRBV9
clone_size: many
d_call: .
cdr3_aa: CASSVEAGRRSGELFF
cdr3_nt: TGTGCCAGCAGCGTAGAGGCAGGGAGGAGGTCCGGGGAGCTGTTTTTT

j_call: TRBJ2-7
v_call: TRBV10-3
clone_size: .
d_call: TRBD2
cdr3_aa: CAISVVELAYSYEQYF
cdr3_nt: TGTGCCATCAGTGTTGTCGAACTAGCGTACTCCTACGAGCAGTACTTC

j_call: TRBJ1-2
v_call: TRBV20-1
clone_size: many
d_call: .
cdr3_aa: CSAPAGDRNGYTF
cdr3_nt: TGCAGTGCCCCTGCGGGCGACCGGAATGGCTACACCTTC

j_call: TRBJ2-5
v_call: TRBV7-9
clone_size: few
d_call: .
cdr3_aa: CASSSKRRLGETQYF
cdr3_nt: TGTGCCAGCAGTTCCAAGCGGAGGCTCGGGGAGACCCAGTACTTC

j_call: TRBJ2-7
v_call: TRBV10-3
clone_size: many
d_call: TRBD2
cdr3_aa: CAISDPGTSGAYEQYF
cdr3_nt: TGTGCCATCAGTGATCCCGGGACTAGCGGCGCCTACGAGCAGTACTTC

j_call: TRBJ1-2
v_call: TRBV6-1
clone_size: .
d_call: TRBD1
cdr3_aa: CASGGQFYGYTF
cdr3_nt: TGTGCCAGCGGGGGACAGTTCTATGGCTACACCTTC

j_call: TRBJ2-6
v_call: TRBV7-9
clone_size: many
d_call: .
cdr3_aa: CASSTDDSSGANVLTF
cdr3_nt: TGTGCCAGCAGCACAGACGACAGCTCTGGGGCCAACGTCCTGACTTTC

j_call: TRBJ2-2
v_call: TRBV28
clone_size: .
d_call: .
cdr3_aa: CASTEWTGELFF
cdr3_nt: TGTGCCAGCACCGAATGGACCGGGGAGCTGTTTTTT

j_call: TRBJ2-7
v_call: TRBV24-1
clone_size: .
d_call: .
cdr3_aa: CATSDSGTIHEQYF
cdr3_nt: TGTGCCACCAGTGATTCAGGGACAATCCATGAGCAGTACTTC

j_call: TRBJ1-3
v_call: TRBV9
clone_size: .
d_call: .
cdr3_aa: CASSAGRLSGNTIYF
cdr3_nt: TGTGCCAGCAGCGCTGGACGGCTCTCTGGAAACACCATATATTTT

j_call: TRBJ1-5
v_call: TRBV6-1
clone_size: many
d_call: .
cdr3_aa: CASSELTGGRTQPQHF
cdr3_nt: TGTGCCAGCAGTGAATTGACGGGGGGCAGGACTCAGCCCCAGCATTTT

j_call: TRBJ2-2
v_call: TRBV29-1
clone_size: .
d_call: .
cdr3_aa: CSDLERNTGELFF
cdr3_nt: TGCAGCGATCTCGAGCGGAACACCGGGGAGCTGTTTTTT

j_call: TRBJ2-5
v_call: TRBV2
clone_size: .
d_call: .
cdr3_aa: CACSARTVQETQYF
cdr3_nt: .

j_call: TRBJ1-2
v_call: TRBV12-3/TRBV12-4
clone_size: many
d_call: .
cdr3_aa: CASSLGSSYGYTF
cdr3_nt: TGTGCCAGCAGCTTAGGTTCGAGCTATGGCTACACCTTC

j_call: TRBJ1-6
v_call: TRBV10-3
clone_size: .
d_call: TRBD1
cdr3_aa: CAICSVEGAANSPLHF
cdr3_nt: TGTGCCATCTGCAGTGTTGAGGGGGCGGCCAACTCACCCCTCCACTTT

j_call: TRBJ2-7
v_call: TRBV7-8
clone_size: .
d_call: TRBD1
cdr3_aa: CASSLLPGQAYEQYF
cdr3_nt: TGTGCCAGCAGTCTCCTACCGGGACAGGCGTACGAGCAGTACTTC

j_call: TRBJ2-7
v_call: TRBV29-1
clone_size: .
d_call: .
cdr3_aa: CSVVPNAYEQYF
cdr3_nt: TGCAGCGTTGTACCTAACGCGTACGAGCAGTACTTC

j_call: TRBJ1-1
v_call: TRBV3-1
clone_size: few
d_call: .
cdr3_aa: CASSPDRFTEAFF
cdr3_nt: TGTGCCAGCAGTCCCGACAGGTTCACTGAAGCTTTCTTT

j_call: TRBJ1-4
v_call: TRBV7-9
clone_size: .
d_call: .
cdr3_aa: CASSPPSGFGEKLFF
cdr3_nt: TGTGCCAGCAGCCCCCCTTCGGGTTTTGGTGAAAAACTGTTTTTT

j_call: TRBJ1-2
v_call: TRBV10-3
clone_size: few
d_call: .
cdr3_aa: CAIRAGTNYGYTF
cdr3_nt: TGTGCCATCAGAGCCGGCACGAACTATGGCTACACCTTC

j_call: TRBJ1-1
v_call: TRBV6-2/TRBV6-3
clone_size: many
d_call: .
cdr3_aa: CASSYERGVNTEAFF
cdr3_nt: TGTGCCAGCAGTTACGAGCGGGGAGTGAACACTGAAGCTTTCTTT

j_call: TRBJ2-3
v_call: TRBV19
clone_size: .
d_call: .
cdr3_aa: CASSIDLLADTQYF
cdr3_nt: TGTGCCAGTAGTATAGATCTATTGGCAGATACGCAGTATTTT

j_call: TRBJ2-5
v_call: TRBV13
clone_size: .
d_call: .
cdr3_aa: CASSRLGDGQETQYF
cdr3_nt: TGTGCCAGCAGCCGGTTAGGGGACGGGCAAGAGACCCAGTACTTC

j_call: TRBJ1-2
v_call: TRBV19
clone_size: .
d_call: .
cdr3_aa: CASSSDRPYGYTF
cdr3_nt: TGTGCCAGTAGTTCCGACAGACCCTATGGCTACACCTTC

j_call: TRBJ1-2
v_call: TRBV20-1
clone_size: few
d_call: .
cdr3_aa: CSASGYYGYTF
cdr3_nt: TGCAGTGCTAGTGGTTACTATGGCTACACCTTC

j_call: TRBJ2-5
v_call: TRBV12-3/TRBV12-4
clone_size: few
d_call: TRBD2
cdr3_aa: CASRGLAARWETQYF
cdr3_nt: TGTGCCAGCCGGGGACTAGCGGCGAGGTGGGAGACCCAGTACTTC

j_call: TRBJ1-2
v_call: TRBV19
clone_size: .
d_call: TRBD1
cdr3_aa: CASSVRDRAGYTF
cdr3_nt: TGTGCCAGTAGTGTCCGGGACAGGGCTGGCTACACCTTC

j_call: TRBJ2-2
v_call: TRBV13
clone_size: .
d_call: .
cdr3_aa: CASSLTTGLNTGEVFF
cdr3_nt: TGTGCCAGCAGCTTGACGACAGGACTGAACACCGGGGAGGTGTTTTTT

j_call: TRBJ2-2
v_call: TRBV29-1
clone_size: many
d_call: .
cdr3_aa: CSAYARENTGELFF
cdr3_nt: TGCAGCGCCTACGCGCGGGAAAACACCGGGGAGCTGTTTTTT

j_call: TRBJ2-7
v_call: TRBV2
clone_size: .
d_call: TRBD2
cdr3_aa: CASSGGLAIYEQYF
cdr3_nt: TGTGCCAGCAGTGGGGGACTAGCAATTTACGAGCAGTACTTC

j_call: TRBJ1-2
v_call: TRBV10-3
clone_size: .
d_call: TRBD1
cdr3_aa: CASGQVRGYTF
cdr3_nt: TGTGCCAGCGGACAGGTCCGGGGCTACACCTTC

j_call: TRBJ2-2
v_call: TRBV7-9
clone_size: many
d_call: .
cdr3_aa: CASSKTPLSNTGELFF
cdr3_nt: TGTGCCAGCAGCAAAACCCCACTATCGAACACCGGGGAGCTGTTTTTT

j_call: TRBJ2-7
v_call: TRBV29-1
clone_size: few
d_call: TRBD1
cdr3_aa: CSVEATTLRQGAPEQYF
cdr3_nt: TGCAGCGTTGAAGCGACGACCCTAAGACAGGGGGCGCCCGAGCAGTACTTC

j_call: TRBJ2-5
v_call: TRBV27
clone_size: .
d_call: .
cdr3_aa: CASSLPGGHQETQYF
cdr3_nt: TGTGCCAGCAGTTTGCCCGGGGGTCACCAAGAGACCCAGTACTTC

j_call: TRBJ2-5
v_call: TRBV20-1
clone_size: many
d_call: .
cdr3_aa: CSAPEAGTQETQYF
cdr3_nt: TGCAGTGCTCCCGAAGCAGGGACTCAAGAGACCCAGTACTTC

j_call: TRBJ1-5
v_call: TRBV19
clone_size: many
d_call: .
cdr3_aa: CASSDPSRGNSNQPQHF
cdr3_nt: TGTGCCAGTAGTGACCCCTCCCGAGGGAACTCCAATCAGCCCCAGCATTTT

j_call: TRBJ2-2
v_call: TRBV12-3/TRBV12-4
clone_size: once
d_call: TRBD1
cdr3_aa: CASSPEGATGELFF
cdr3_nt: TGTGCCAGCAGCCCTGAGGGGGCCACCGGGGAGCTGTTTTTT

j_call: TRBJ2-6
v_call: TRBV10-3
clone_size: few
d_call: TRBD1
cdr3_aa: CAISESTGSGANVLTF
cdr3_nt: TGTGCCATCAGTGAGTCGACAGGGTCCGGGGCCAACGTCCTGACTTTC

j_call: TRBJ1-1
v_call: TRBV5-6
clone_size: .
d_call: .
cdr3_aa: CASSLSGAGAFF
cdr3_nt: TGTGCCAGCAGCTTAAGCGGGGCGGGAGCTTTCTTT

j_call: TRBJ1-3
v_call: TRBV29-1
clone_size: few
d_call: TRBD1
cdr3_aa: CSVQGDTIYF
cdr3_nt: TGCAGCGTTCAGGGGGACACCATATATTTT

j_call: TRBJ2-7
v_call: TRBV7-8
clone_size: many
d_call: .
cdr3_aa: CASSSLSYEQYF
cdr3_nt: TGTGCCAGCAGCTCACTTAGCTACGAGCAGTACTTC

j_call: TRBJ1-1
v_call: TRBV6-1
clone_size: .
d_call: TRBD1
cdr3_aa: CASSPLGQEGTEAFF
cdr3_nt: TGTGCCAGCAGTCCCCTGGGACAGGAGGGGACTGAAGCTTTCTTT

j_call: TRBJ1-2
v_call: TRBV9
clone_size: .
d_call: .
cdr3_aa: CASSVEGRNYGYTF
cdr3_nt: TGTGCCAGCAGCGTAGAAGGGCGGAACTATGGCTACACCTTC

j_call: TRBJ2-5
v_call: TRBV7-2
clone_size: many
d_call: TRBD2
cdr3_aa: CASSLSGRQETQYF
cdr3_nt: TGTGCCAGCAGCTTAAGCGGGAGGCAGGAGACCCAGTACTTC

j_call: TRBJ1-4
v_call: TRBV15
clone_size: .
d_call: .
cdr3_aa: CATSRIGEKLFF
cdr3_nt: TGTGCCACCAGCAGAATTGGTGAAAAACTGTTTTTT

j_call: TRBJ1-3
v_call: TRBV15
clone_size: .
d_call: TRBD1
cdr3_aa: CATSTDRVGNTTYF
cdr3_nt: TGTGCCACCAGCACCGACAGGGTTGGAAACACCACATATTTT

j_call: TRBJ2-5
v_call: TRBV2
clone_size: .
d_call: TRBD1
cdr3_aa: CASSPDRGLRLETQYF
cdr3_nt: TGTGCCAGCAGCCCGGACAGGGGGCTTCGACTCGAGACCCAGTACTTC

j_call: TRBJ1-5
v_call: TRBV7-9
clone_size: many
d_call: TRBD1
cdr3_aa: CASSLDRGQPQHF
cdr3_nt: TGTGCCAGCAGCTTGGACAGGGGTCAGCCCCAGCATTTT